This TCR beta chain was sequenced for a study of spatial heterogeneity in lung cancer. TCRdb re-called the 5' RACE reads through MiXCR, storing one row per CDR3 protein. The sample lists roughly 39,000 distinct CDR3 sequences; roughly 7.4% were seen once. Time point of the sample: sample taken at primary tumor resection. Whole RNA obtained from tumor, nontumor lung or frozen PBMC underwent sequencing without sorting. The sample holds many counts of this clonotype. V shed 5 bases and J 7 bases; nucleotides not matched to a gene: 4. CDR3 length equals 14 residues. The sequence derives from a male donor with early-stage non-small cell lung cancer. Here the sequenced sample was PBMCs, taken at surgery. The chain is built from TRBV12-3 or TRBV12-4 and TRBJ1-4, with TRBD1 matching 10 bases. In nucleotides, the CDR3 is TGTGCCAGCAGTCCTGGGACAGGGGTTGAAAAACTGTTTTTT. Encoded protein: CASSPGTGVEKLFF.